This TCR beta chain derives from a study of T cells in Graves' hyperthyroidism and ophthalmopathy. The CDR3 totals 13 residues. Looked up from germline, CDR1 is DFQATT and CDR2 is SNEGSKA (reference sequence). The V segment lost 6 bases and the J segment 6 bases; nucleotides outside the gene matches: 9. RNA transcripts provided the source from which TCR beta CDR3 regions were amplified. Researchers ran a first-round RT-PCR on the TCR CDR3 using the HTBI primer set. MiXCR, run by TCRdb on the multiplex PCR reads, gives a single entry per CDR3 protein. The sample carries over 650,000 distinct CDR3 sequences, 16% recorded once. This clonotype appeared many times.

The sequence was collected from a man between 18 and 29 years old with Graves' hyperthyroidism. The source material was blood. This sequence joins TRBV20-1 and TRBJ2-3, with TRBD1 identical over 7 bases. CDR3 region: CSADFDRVDTQYF. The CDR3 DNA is TGCAGTGCGGATTTTGACAGGGTTGATACGCAGTATTTT.